Listed below are T cell receptor beta chains from one sample, sequenced in a study of T cell changes during pregnancy in multiple sclerosis. Clones were sequenced by immunoSEQ multiplex PCR, and TCRdb holds only the in-frame ones, with some missing. Among roughly 36,000 clones listed, roughly 89% were seen once. This material consisted of CD8+ T cells from peripheral blood mononuclear cells, taken in the second trimester of pregnancy. The receptor source for this set is a female donor with multiple sclerosis, enrolled in a pregnancy study. The CDR3 runs from the conserved cysteine through the conserved F or W. A D gene is named only where the DNA matches it firmly. Rows may omit the clone size; those that give it use once, few, many or a size class.

clone_size: .; v_call: TRBV7-9; d_call: .; j_call: TRBJ1-1; cdr3_length: 13; cdr3_aa: CASSLGGGTEAFF; cdr3_nt: TGTGCCAGCAGCTTAGGGGGCGGCACTGAAGCTTTCTTT
clone_size: .; v_call: TRBV11-2; d_call: TRBD2; j_call: TRBJ2-5; cdr3_length: 18; cdr3_aa: CASSLDQASGWWGETQYF; cdr3_nt: TGTGCCAGCAGCTTAGATCAGGCTAGCGGCTGGTGGGGGGAGACCCAGTACTTC
clone_size: .; v_call: TRBV12-5; d_call: .; j_call: TRBJ1-1; cdr3_length: 16; cdr3_aa: CASGLIVGQGDTEAFF; cdr3_nt: TGTGCTAGTGGTTTGATAGTCGGCCAGGGCGACACTGAAGCTTTCTTT
clone_size: .; v_call: TRBV19; d_call: TRBD1; j_call: TRBJ1-2; cdr3_length: 18; cdr3_aa: CASSYLRDRGPPNYGYTF; cdr3_nt: TGTGCCAGTAGTTACCTCCGGGACAGGGGCCCTCCTAACTATGGCTACACCTTC
clone_size: once; v_call: TRBV6-1; d_call: .; j_call: TRBJ2-7; cdr3_length: 11; cdr3_aa: CASSESYEQYF; cdr3_nt: TGTGCCAGCAGTGAATCTTACGAGCAGTACTTC
clone_size: .; v_call: TRBV5-4; d_call: TRBD1; j_call: TRBJ1-2; cdr3_length: 15; cdr3_aa: CASNPSQGADYGYTF; cdr3_nt: TGTGCCAGCAACCCCTCACAGGGGGCGGACTATGGCTACACCTTC
clone_size: .; v_call: TRBV6-6; d_call: .; j_call: TRBJ2-1; cdr3_length: 13; cdr3_aa: CASSFRSIDEQFF; cdr3_nt: TGTGCCAGCAGTTTCCGGAGTATTGATGAGCAGTTCTTC
clone_size: .; v_call: TRBV19; d_call: .; j_call: TRBJ2-1; cdr3_length: 13; cdr3_aa: CASSMFAYNEQFF; cdr3_nt: TGTGCCAGTAGTATGTTCGCCTACAATGAGCAGTTCTTC
clone_size: .; v_call: TRBV10-3; d_call: TRBD1; j_call: TRBJ2-7; cdr3_length: 14; cdr3_aa: CAITAQGSSYEQYF; cdr3_nt: TGTGCCATCACGGCACAGGGGAGCTCCTACGAGCAGTACTTC
clone_size: .; v_call: TRBV6-1; d_call: .; j_call: TRBJ2-3; cdr3_length: 14; cdr3_aa: CASEAGFSTDTQYF; cdr3_nt: TGTGCCAGCGAGGCAGGGTTCAGCACAGATACGCAGTATTTT
clone_size: .; v_call: TRBV28; d_call: TRBD1; j_call: TRBJ1-1; cdr3_length: 14; cdr3_aa: CASSYRRGFTEAFF; cdr3_nt: TGTGCCAGCAGTTATCGCAGGGGGTTCACTGAAGCTTTCTTT
clone_size: .; v_call: TRBV5-5; d_call: .; j_call: TRBJ1-1; cdr3_length: 14; cdr3_aa: CASSTTQGYTEAFF; cdr3_nt: TGTGCCAGCAGCACTACGCAGGGTTACACTGAAGCTTTCTTT
clone_size: .; v_call: TRBV7-9; d_call: .; j_call: TRBJ2-4; cdr3_length: 12; cdr3_aa: CASSSIRDIQYF; cdr3_nt: TGTGCCAGCAGTTCAATTCGGGACATTCAGTACTTC
clone_size: .; v_call: TRBV4-2; d_call: .; j_call: TRBJ1-5; cdr3_length: 15; cdr3_aa: CASSQDLGGNQPQHF; cdr3_nt: TGTGCCAGCAGCCAAGATTTAGGGGGCAATCAGCCCCAGCATTTT
clone_size: .; v_call: TRBV5-1; d_call: TRBD1; j_call: TRBJ1-3; cdr3_length: 19; cdr3_aa: CASSLGQGAKNYSGNTIYF; cdr3_nt: TGCGCCAGCAGCCTAGGACAGGGGGCGAAAAACTACTCTGGAAACACCATATATTTT
clone_size: .; v_call: TRBV7-8; d_call: TRBD2; j_call: TRBJ2-7; cdr3_length: 18; cdr3_aa: CASSSPTSGRALTYEQYF; cdr3_nt: TGTGCCAGCAGCTCCCCAACTAGCGGGAGGGCCCTCACCTACGAGCAGTACTTC
clone_size: .; v_call: TRBV5-1; d_call: TRBD1; j_call: TRBJ1-4; cdr3_length: 14; cdr3_aa: CASSLTGGQVKLFF; cdr3_nt: TGCGCCAGCAGCTTGACAGGGGGCCAGGTAAAACTGTTTTTT
clone_size: once; v_call: TRBV28; d_call: .; j_call: TRBJ1-5; cdr3_length: 17; cdr3_aa: CASSSLQGSIVNQPQHF; cdr3_nt: TGTGCCAGCAGTTCCTTGCAGGGATCCATTGTCAATCAGCCCCAGCATTTT
clone_size: .; v_call: TRBV28; d_call: .; j_call: TRBJ1-2; cdr3_length: 13; cdr3_aa: CASRYAGPYGYTF; cdr3_nt: TGTGCCAGCAGGTACGCAGGGCCTTATGGCTACACCTTC
clone_size: .; v_call: TRBV6-1; d_call: .; j_call: TRBJ1-2; cdr3_length: 17; cdr3_aa: CASSEPYLFREVYGYTF; cdr3_nt: TGTGCCAGCAGTGAACCCTACCTGTTCCGGGAGGTCTATGGCTACACCTTC
clone_size: few; v_call: TRBV4-2; d_call: .; j_call: TRBJ1-5; cdr3_length: 16; cdr3_aa: CASSQEAGVSNQPQHF; cdr3_nt: TGTGCCAGCAGCCAAGAGGCAGGGGTGAGCAATCAGCCCCAGCATTTT
clone_size: .; v_call: TRBV5-6; d_call: .; j_call: TRBJ1-6; cdr3_length: 13; cdr3_aa: CASNPGMGSPLHF; cdr3_nt: TGTGCCAGCAACCCGGGGATGGGTTCACCCCTCCACTTT
clone_size: .; v_call: TRBV4-1; d_call: .; j_call: TRBJ2-1; cdr3_length: 13; cdr3_aa: CASSPETGNEQFF; cdr3_nt: TGCGCCAGCAGCCCCGAAACCGGGAATGAGCAGTTCTTC
clone_size: .; v_call: TRBV5-4; d_call: TRBD2; j_call: TRBJ2-3; cdr3_length: 17; cdr3_aa: CASSLEEWDYGTDTQYF; cdr3_nt: TGTGCCAGCAGCTTGGAGGAGTGGGACTATGGGACAGATACGCAGTATTTT
clone_size: .; v_call: TRBV7-6; d_call: TRBD1; j_call: TRBJ2-1; cdr3_length: 12; cdr3_aa: CASSYRGNEQFF; cdr3_nt: TGTGCCAGCAGCTACAGGGGAAATGAGCAGTTCTTC
clone_size: .; v_call: TRBV5-1; d_call: TRBD2; j_call: TRBJ2-5; cdr3_length: 16; cdr3_aa: CASSQGLAGVGETQYF; cdr3_nt: TGCGCCAGCAGCCAGGGACTAGCGGGAGTAGGGGAGACCCAGTACTTC
clone_size: .; v_call: TRBV7-9; d_call: TRBD1; j_call: TRBJ2-7; cdr3_length: 15; cdr3_aa: CASSLVGDRVWEQYF; cdr3_nt: TGTGCCAGCAGCTTAGTAGGGGACAGGGTGTGGGAGCAGTACTTC
clone_size: .; v_call: TRBV6-6; d_call: .; j_call: TRBJ1-5; cdr3_length: 14; cdr3_aa: CASWGGGGNRPQHF; cdr3_nt: TGTGCCAGCTGGGGGGGAGGAGGAAATCGGCCCCAGCATTTT
clone_size: .; v_call: TRBV9; d_call: .; j_call: TRBJ2-2; cdr3_length: 15; cdr3_aa: CASSVGGPTGGELFF; cdr3_nt: TGTGCCAGCAGCGTAGGAGGGCCCACGGGGGGGGAGCTGTTTTTT
clone_size: .; v_call: TRBV7-7; d_call: TRBD2; j_call: TRBJ2-5; cdr3_length: 17; cdr3_aa: CASSLGGFPLYQETQYF; cdr3_nt: TGTGCCAGCAGCTTGGGGGGGTTCCCTTTGTACCAAGAGACCCAGTACTTC
clone_size: .; v_call: TRBV4-1; d_call: TRBD1; j_call: TRBJ1-2; cdr3_length: 16; cdr3_aa: CASSLRTDRVIFGYTF; cdr3_nt: TGCGCCAGCAGCCTACGAACGGACAGGGTGATCTTCGGCTACACCTTC
clone_size: .; v_call: TRBV7-8; d_call: .; j_call: TRBJ2-2; cdr3_length: 16; cdr3_aa: CASSLNLLTETGELFF; cdr3_nt: TGTGCCAGCAGCTTAAACTTATTGACAGAAACCGGGGAGCTGTTTTTT
clone_size: .; v_call: TRBV5-1; d_call: TRBD1; j_call: TRBJ1-2; cdr3_length: 17; cdr3_aa: CASSLWGDREANYGYTF; cdr3_nt: TGCGCCAGCAGCTTGTGGGGGGACAGGGAAGCTAACTATGGCTACACCTTC
clone_size: .; v_call: TRBV4-1; d_call: .; j_call: TRBJ2-7; cdr3_length: 16; cdr3_aa: CASSQLPSDFSYEQYF; cdr3_nt: TGCGCCAGCAGCCAACTGCCCTCGGACTTTTCCTACGAGCAGTACTTC
clone_size: .; v_call: TRBV13; d_call: .; j_call: TRBJ2-1; cdr3_length: 15; cdr3_aa: CASSLAPTAYNEQFF; cdr3_nt: TGTGCCAGCAGCTTAGCTCCTACCGCCTACAATGAGCAGTTCTTC
clone_size: .; v_call: TRBV5-6; d_call: .; j_call: TRBJ1-5; cdr3_length: 13; cdr3_aa: CASSLAADQPQHF; cdr3_nt: TGTGCCAGCAGCTTGGCTGCGGATCAGCCCCAGCATTTT
clone_size: .; v_call: TRBV9; d_call: TRBD2; j_call: TRBJ2-3; cdr3_length: 16; cdr3_aa: CASSVGSGGSTDTQYF; cdr3_nt: TGTGCCAGCAGCGTAGGGTCGGGAGGGTCCACAGATACGCAGTATTTT
clone_size: .; v_call: TRBV19; d_call: TRBD2; j_call: TRBJ2-1; cdr3_length: 15; cdr3_aa: CASSISSGGPNEQFF; cdr3_nt: TGTGCCAGTAGTATATCCAGCGGGGGCCCGAATGAGCAGTTCTTC
clone_size: .; v_call: TRBV6-5; d_call: TRBD1; j_call: TRBJ2-5; cdr3_length: 14; cdr3_aa: CASSYSTGRETQYF; cdr3_nt: TGTGCCAGCAGTTACTCGACAGGGCGGGAGACCCAGTACTTC
clone_size: .; v_call: TRBV7-6; d_call: TRBD2; j_call: TRBJ2-3; cdr3_length: 18; cdr3_aa: CASSFRASGGSYTDTQYF; cdr3_nt: TGTGCCAGCAGCTTTCGGGCTAGCGGGGGATCCTACACAGATACGCAGTATTTT
clone_size: .; v_call: TRBV6-1; d_call: TRBD1; j_call: TRBJ1-2; cdr3_length: 15; cdr3_aa: CASSMTGTVFYGYTF; cdr3_nt: TGTGCCAGCAGTATGACCGGGACAGTGTTCTATGGCTACACCTTC
clone_size: .; v_call: TRBV10-3; d_call: TRBD1; j_call: TRBJ2-7; cdr3_length: 13; cdr3_aa: CAITPGQGDEQYF; cdr3_nt: TGTGCCATCACCCCCGGACAGGGAGACGAGCAGTACTTC
clone_size: .; v_call: TRBV4-3; d_call: TRBD2; j_call: TRBJ2-7; cdr3_length: 13; cdr3_aa: CASSPVGRDEQYF; cdr3_nt: TGCGCCAGCAGCCCAGTGGGGAGGGACGAGCAGTACTTC
clone_size: .; v_call: TRBV27; d_call: TRBD1; j_call: TRBJ2-7; cdr3_length: 12; cdr3_aa: CASRQGNYEQYF; cdr3_nt: TGTGCCAGCCGACAGGGAAACTACGAGCAGTACTTC
clone_size: .; v_call: TRBV6-5; d_call: .; j_call: TRBJ2-2; cdr3_length: 13; cdr3_aa: CASSVRVTGELFF; cdr3_nt: TGTGCCAGCAGTGTGAGGGTCACCGGGGAGCTGTTTTTT
clone_size: .; v_call: TRBV2; d_call: .; j_call: TRBJ1-2; cdr3_length: 14; cdr3_aa: CASSGGDFGYGYTF; cdr3_nt: TGTGCCAGCAGTGGGGGGGATTTTGGCTATGGCTACACCTTC
clone_size: few; v_call: TRBV11-3; d_call: .; j_call: TRBJ1-1; cdr3_length: 13; cdr3_aa: CASSLREGLEAFF; cdr3_nt: TGTGCCAGCAGCCTCCGGGAGGGACTTGAAGCTTTCTTT
clone_size: .; v_call: TRBV6-1; d_call: TRBD1; j_call: TRBJ1-2; cdr3_length: 15; cdr3_aa: CASRPTGVSKDGYTF; cdr3_nt: TGTGCCAGCAGGCCGACAGGGGTCTCCAAGGATGGCTACACCTTC
clone_size: .; v_call: TRBV5-1; d_call: TRBD1; j_call: TRBJ2-1; cdr3_length: 16; cdr3_aa: CASSWVPGGGYNEQFF; cdr3_nt: TGCGCCAGCAGCTGGGTCCCAGGGGGCGGCTACAATGAGCAGTTCTTC
clone_size: .; v_call: TRBV29-1; d_call: TRBD1; j_call: TRBJ2-1; cdr3_length: 12; cdr3_aa: CSVARQGHEQFF; cdr3_nt: TGCAGCGTTGCAAGACAGGGCCATGAGCAGTTCTTC
clone_size: .; v_call: TRBV6-5; d_call: .; j_call: TRBJ1-5; cdr3_length: 15; cdr3_aa: CASSTGGPGNQPQHF; cdr3_nt: TGTGCCAGCAGTACCGGCGGTCCGGGTAATCAGCCCCAGCATTTT
clone_size: .; v_call: TRBV6-5; d_call: .; j_call: TRBJ1-1; cdr3_length: 11; cdr3_aa: CASREGFEAFF; cdr3_nt: TGTGCCAGCAGGGAGGGATTTGAAGCTTTCTTT
clone_size: .; v_call: TRBV2; d_call: TRBD2; j_call: TRBJ2-2; cdr3_length: 14; cdr3_aa: CASSHGGSPGELFF; cdr3_nt: TGTGCCAGCAGTCACGGCGGGAGCCCCGGGGAGCTGTTTTTT
clone_size: .; v_call: TRBV11-2; d_call: .; j_call: TRBJ1-1; cdr3_length: 14; cdr3_aa: CASSYDSLNTEAFF; cdr3_nt: TGTGCCAGCAGCTATGACAGCCTGAACACTGAAGCTTTCTTT
clone_size: .; v_call: TRBV6-6; d_call: TRBD1; j_call: TRBJ1-2; cdr3_length: 15; cdr3_aa: CASQTSGQSNYGYTF; cdr3_nt: TGTGCCAGCCAGACTTCGGGACAGAGTAACTATGGCTACACCTTC
clone_size: .; v_call: TRBV7-9; d_call: .; j_call: TRBJ1-5; cdr3_length: 15; cdr3_aa: CASSLAGGQGQPQHF; cdr3_nt: TGTGCCAGCAGCTTAGCCGGGGGGCAAGGTCAGCCCCAGCATTTT
clone_size: .; v_call: TRBV2; d_call: TRBD1; j_call: TRBJ2-7; cdr3_length: 15; cdr3_aa: CASSDRDRASYEQYF; cdr3_nt: TGTGCCAGCAGTGATCGAGACAGGGCCTCCTACGAGCAGTACTTC
clone_size: .; v_call: TRBV11-3; d_call: TRBD2; j_call: TRBJ2-3; cdr3_length: 16; cdr3_aa: CASSFGTSGPTDTQYF; cdr3_nt: TGTGCCAGCAGCTTCGGGACTAGCGGTCCCACAGATACGCAGTATTTT
clone_size: .; v_call: TRBV7-9; d_call: .; j_call: TRBJ2-7; cdr3_length: 13; cdr3_aa: CASSPTGFYEQYF; cdr3_nt: TGTGCCAGCAGCCCCACAGGTTTCTACGAGCAGTACTTC